This section outlines one T cell receptor (beta chain) sequence together with its context. No cognate antigen has been identified for it. Per-base quality was not reported, and no clone a single base away is much larger than it. Participants in the prospective study were enrolled through a virtual design, were aged roughly 18 to 100 years, and lived in approximately 24 United States geographic areas. In the prospective study, participants were assigned to cohorts based on the clinical history participants reported in a screening survey and a study questionnaire. Recovered participants in ImmuneRACE Cohort 3 were defined by two consecutive negative NP/OP PCR tests, clearance by a healthcare professional, or resolution of symptoms. In the prospective study, whole blood, serum and a nasopharyngeal or oropharyngeal swab were collected from each participant by mobile phlebotomists. Over a roughly two-month period, participants in the prospective study had the option of providing additional blood draws and questionnaires. Before DNA extraction, blood samples from the prospective study were shipped at room temperature or frozen.

This entry is derived from a study of blood T cell repertoires in COVID-19 (TCRdb year 2020). For the wider study: Samples covering the acute and convalescent phases of COVID-19 were provided by collaborators in the United States, Italy and Spain. The samples were drawn from the first 160 participants of the ongoing ImmuneRACE study and from some 1,300 subjects provided by 6 global collaborators. The material from the prospective study consisted of cDNA or gDNA derived from T cells, B-cell-depleted T cells, or PBMCs. Deeply sampled blood TCRbeta repertoires from subjects exposed to, actively infected with, or recovered from COVID-19 were included in the dataset. The repertoires were released in a freely available public database meant as a resource for research on the immune response to SARS-CoV-2. A de-identified subject ID, COVID-19 status, age in years and sex were almost always included in the sample metadata. Where available, HLA class I and class II types were taken from metadata supplied by the sample provider and were not determined by assay-based typing. General conclusions and limits of the study: The quantity of clinical and demographic metadata differed by source and by participant and was supplied without curation.

CDR1 SGDLS and CDR2 YYNGEE were looked up in the germline V gene. V loses 0 bases of germline sequence and J loses 0 bases, and the interval between the two ends is 10 bases. The cysteine opens and the phenylalanine closes a CDR3 of 15 amino acids. Only CDR3 DNA remains: 45 bases, in frame from the first base. TCRbeta CDR3 regions were amplified from genomic DNA by means of the immunoSEQ Assay, a bias-controlled multiplex PCR. The study's processing was this. The number of nucleated cells in each sample was estimated from the amplification of reference gene primers within the assay. To quantify the absolute abundance of each unique TCRbeta CDR3 rearrangement, sequence reads were collapsed and filtered. For each sample, productive Simpson clonality was calculated as the square root of Simpson's diversity index across productive rearrangements. TCRdb took over this immuneACCESS table, retaining in-frame rearrangements with V and J assigned. Such tables are incomplete; in checked studies, under half of the missing clones stem from an unresolved V gene, and the remainder is unexplained. V and J calls and clone size are those listed in that table; D and trimming were worked out from the DNA. The sample table shows roughly 500,000 clones, and approximately 87% are seen once. Together, the top ten hold 1.5% to 2% of the sample.

The specimen was PBMCs or T cells enriched from blood (not recorded which). The chain couples TRBV9 to TRBJ2-7, with the D gene uncertain. This clonotype was sampled from a woman aged 40 to 55 who had recovered from COVID-19. CDR3 region: CASSVAAGNSYEQYF. The sequence in DNA is TGTGCCAGCAGCGTAGCGGCAGGTAACTCCTACGAGCAGTACTTC. Where the CDR3 stops, the reference TRBV9 and TRBJ2-7 genes take over; the full variable domain is DSGVTQTPKHLITATGQRVTLRCSPRSGDLSVYWYQQSLDQGLQFLIQYYNGEERAKGNILERFSAQQFPDLHSELNLSSLELGDSALYFCASSVAAGNSYEQYFGPGTRLTVT.